This TCR beta chain was obtained from a study of cytomegalovirus exposure and HLA in healthy donors. Looking at the study overall: For the 300 to 450 genotyped donors, 65% to 90% fell within the Caucasian-associated ancestry cluster. Study-wide findings and caveats: There were reportedly fewer N-insertions in an Asian-associated ancestry cluster than the roughly 700-donor mean, in a later analysis. Presence/absence analyses rested on an assumption that sequencing depth was roughly uniform across donors.

This CDR3 comprises 17 residues. In the case of this clone: What it binds is unknown.

Primers for the PCR totalled 60 Vbeta and 13 Jbeta. Assay: immunoSEQ multiplex PCR; the TCRdb copy retains only in-frame clones and omits some. Its clone listing holds about 130,000 clones. The gene calls are TRBV21-1 and TRBJ1-5; the D call TRBD1 from the table was never checked on the DNA. TRBV21-1 is listed as a pseudogene. This sequence was found in a man aged 18 to 30 in good health and CMV-seronegative. Material: PBMCs. The chain's CDR3 is CASSKGQGSNSNQPQHF. The DNA for the CDR3 is TGTGCCAGCAGCAAGGGACAGGGATCGAACAGCAATCAGCCCCAGCATTTT.